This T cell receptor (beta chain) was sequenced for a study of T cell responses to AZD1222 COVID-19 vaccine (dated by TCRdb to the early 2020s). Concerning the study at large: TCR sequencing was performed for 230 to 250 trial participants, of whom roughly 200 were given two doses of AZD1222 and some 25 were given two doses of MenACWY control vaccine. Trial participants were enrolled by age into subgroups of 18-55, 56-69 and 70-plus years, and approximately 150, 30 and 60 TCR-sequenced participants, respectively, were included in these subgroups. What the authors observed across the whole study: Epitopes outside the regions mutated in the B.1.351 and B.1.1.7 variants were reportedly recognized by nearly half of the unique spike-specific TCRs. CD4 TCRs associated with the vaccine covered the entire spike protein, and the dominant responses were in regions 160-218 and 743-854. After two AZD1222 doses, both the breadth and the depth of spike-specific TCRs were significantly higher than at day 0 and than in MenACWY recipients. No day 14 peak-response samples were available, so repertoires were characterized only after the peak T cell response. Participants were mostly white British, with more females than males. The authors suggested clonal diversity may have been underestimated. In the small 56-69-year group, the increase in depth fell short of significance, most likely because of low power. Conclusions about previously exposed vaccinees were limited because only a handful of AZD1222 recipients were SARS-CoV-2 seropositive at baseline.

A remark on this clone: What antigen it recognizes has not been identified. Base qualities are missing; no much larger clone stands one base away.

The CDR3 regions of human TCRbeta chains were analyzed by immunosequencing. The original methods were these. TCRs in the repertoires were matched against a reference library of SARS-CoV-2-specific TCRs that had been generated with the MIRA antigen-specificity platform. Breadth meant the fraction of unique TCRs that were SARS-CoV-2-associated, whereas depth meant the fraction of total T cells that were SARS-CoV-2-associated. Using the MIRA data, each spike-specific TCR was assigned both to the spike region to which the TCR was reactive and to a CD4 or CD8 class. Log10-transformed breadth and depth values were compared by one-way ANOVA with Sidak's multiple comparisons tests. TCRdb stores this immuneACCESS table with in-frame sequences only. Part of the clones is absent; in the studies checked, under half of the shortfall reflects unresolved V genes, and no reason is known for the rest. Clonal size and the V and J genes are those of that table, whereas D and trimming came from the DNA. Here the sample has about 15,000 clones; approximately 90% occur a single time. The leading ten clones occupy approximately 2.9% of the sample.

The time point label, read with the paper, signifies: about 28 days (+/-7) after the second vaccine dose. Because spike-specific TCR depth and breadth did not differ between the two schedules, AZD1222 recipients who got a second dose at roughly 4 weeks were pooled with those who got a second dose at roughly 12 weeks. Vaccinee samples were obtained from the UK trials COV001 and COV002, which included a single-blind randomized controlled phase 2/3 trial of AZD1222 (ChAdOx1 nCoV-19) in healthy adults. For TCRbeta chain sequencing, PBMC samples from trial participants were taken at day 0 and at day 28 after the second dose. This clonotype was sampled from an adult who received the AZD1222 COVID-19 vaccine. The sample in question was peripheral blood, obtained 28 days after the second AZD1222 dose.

In nucleotide form, the sequence is TGTGCCAGCAGCTTATGGCGGGGGACCTACAATGAGCAGTTCTTC. It codes for CASSLWRGTYNEQFF. The V and J genes are TRBV11-2 and TRBJ2-1; 7 of the junction bases match TRBD2. The V end gives up 2 bases and the J end 2 bases, leaving 3 bases in the junction not matched to a gene. The germline V gene yields SGHAT for CDR1 and FQNNGV for CDR2. From cysteine to phenylalanine, the CDR3 is 15 amino acids long. The entry retains the CDR3 DNA only, 45 bases that are in frame from base 1. The variable domain in full, with residues beyond the CDR3 obtained from the reference TRBV11-2 and TRBJ2-1 genes, is EAGVAQSPRYKIIEKRQSVAFWCNPISGHATLYWYQQILGQGPKLLIQFQNNGVVDDSQLPKDRFSAERLKGVDSTLKIQPAKLEDSAVYLCASSLWRGTYNEQFFGPGTRLTVL.